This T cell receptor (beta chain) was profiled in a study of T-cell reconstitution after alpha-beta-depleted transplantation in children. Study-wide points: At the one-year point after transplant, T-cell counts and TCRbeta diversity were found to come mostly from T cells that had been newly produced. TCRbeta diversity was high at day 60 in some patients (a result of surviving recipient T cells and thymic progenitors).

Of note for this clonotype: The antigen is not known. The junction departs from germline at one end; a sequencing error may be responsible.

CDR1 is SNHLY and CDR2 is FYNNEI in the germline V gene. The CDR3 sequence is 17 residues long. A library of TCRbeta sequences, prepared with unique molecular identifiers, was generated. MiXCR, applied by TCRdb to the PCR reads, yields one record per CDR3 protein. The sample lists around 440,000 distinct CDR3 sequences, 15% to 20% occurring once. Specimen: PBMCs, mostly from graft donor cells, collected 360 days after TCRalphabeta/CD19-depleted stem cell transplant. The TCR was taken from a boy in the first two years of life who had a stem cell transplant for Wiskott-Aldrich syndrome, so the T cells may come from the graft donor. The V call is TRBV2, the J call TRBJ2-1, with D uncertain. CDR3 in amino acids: CACSSRGVSRIYNEQFF. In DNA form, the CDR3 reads TGTGCCTGCAGTTCCCGTGGGGTCAGTCGGATATACAATGAGCAGTTCTTC.